The clone carrying this T cell receptor beta chain was counted ten times or more. The antigen remains undetermined. The sample originates from a study of shared clonotypes between healthy human individuals. Assay used: immunoSEQ multiplex PCR; TCRdb lists only in-frame clones, some missing. The sample records just over 95,000 clones, about 68% being singletons. Trimming removed 5 bases at V and 7 bases at J, with 11 bases between. The length of the CDR3 is 12 residues. CDR1 and CDR2 (germline): SGHAT, FQNNGV. Study-wide results and caveats: Relative to clonotypes present in all four donors, those not shared had lower generation probabilities.

Material: memory CD8+ T cells sorted from blood. Subset of the sample: CD45RO+ cells pooled with CCR7-negative TemRA cells. The origin of this receptor is a man younger than 40 in good health. The chain links TRBV11-2 to TRBJ1-1; D unresolved. In nucleotides, the CDR3 is TGTGCCAGCAGCCGGGGTGGCGATGAAGCTTTCTTT. Encoded protein: CASSRGGDEAFF.